This TCR beta chain was sequenced in a study of neurological immune-mediated disorders. Germline CDR1 MNHEY, CDR2 SMNVEV (reference sequence). Trimming cost V 6 bases and J 5 bases, with 16 bases left between them. The CDR3 length is 14 residues. This clonotype was counted ten times or more. 5'RACE with 10-nucleotide random UMIs produced the cDNA. From the 5' RACE reads, TCRdb called clonotypes with MiXCR, one entry per CDR3 protein. This sample has under 85,000 distinct CDR3 sequences, with 12% to 15% found just once. The study drew its healthy controls from blood bank volunteers in Maryland, USA. Unsorted libraries were generated from 2 million PBMCs held at -80 degrees C.

This chain links TRBV27 with TRBJ1-1; D might be TRBD1 (6 bases). This TCR derives from a woman aged 45-59 years in good health. Sequencing was done on a sample of PBMCs. The CDR3 coding sequence is TGTGCCAGCAGCGAACAGGGAGGAAGAACTGAAGCTTTCTTT. The encoded protein is CASSEQGGRTEAFF.